This TCR beta chain was captured in a study of blood T cells in healthy people across ages. Study-wide points: Unsorted PBMC material precluded a definitive naive versus antigen-experienced comparison. Diversity figures based on one million T cells were deemed too low. Any changes in expanded clonotypes were possibly confounded, as donor CMV status remained unknown.

Each donor gave approximately 9.7 milliliters of peripheral blood. Germline V CDR1 and CDR2: MNHEY, SVGAGI. V was shortened by 6 bases and J by 10 bases, with 22 bases between the two germline ends. The CDR3 consists of 15 residues. Then a second PCR, running about 7 to 11 cycles, was carried out with a sample-barcoded 5' primer and a J-beta primer mix. TCRdb re-called the 5' RACE reads with MiXCR, one entry per CDR3 protein. The data contain 850,000 to 950,000 distinct CDR3 sequences, roughly 26% of them singletons. This clonotype was found many times. As yet, its antigen is unknown. The receptor was isolated from an elderly woman in good health. Material for sequencing was blood. V is TRBV6-5 and J is TRBJ2-1; perhaps TRBD2 as D (6 bases). This CDR3 is CASRRGLFGGREQFF. The DNA for the CDR3 is TGTGCCAGCAGACGTGGACTATTCGGCGGACGGGAGCAGTTCTTC.